A selection of T cell receptor beta chains follows, all from one sample in a study of OX40 agonist ivuxolimab in advanced cancers. Profiled with immunoSEQ multiplex PCR; TCRdb holds only in-frame clones, not every one. The sample carries over 85,000 clones, around 90% recorded once. The sample was CD4+ or CD8+ T cells sorted from blood, taken in a trial of the OX40 agonist ivuxolimab. The source is an adult with an advanced solid tumor such as melanoma, head and neck, liver or kidney cancer. Each CDR3 is given with its conserved first and last residue. A D gene is named only where the DNA matches it firmly. The size of a clone is reported for some rows only, either as once, few or many, or as a class for expanded clones.

j_call v_call clone_size d_call cdr3_aa cdr3_nt
TRBJ2-1 TRBV6-5 . . CASSYWGEGDEQFF TGTGCCAGCAGTTACTGGGGGGAAGGGGATGAGCAGTTCTTC
TRBJ1-2 TRBV19 . . CASSIDLRDGVNYGYTF TGTGCCAGTAGTATAGATCTCAGGGACGGAGTCAACTATGGCTACACCTTC
TRBJ2-6 TRBV5-1 . . CASSSIIRWGPSDGANVLTF TGCGCCAGCAGCTCAATAATCCGATGGGGGCCCTCGGACGGGGCCAACGTCCTGACTTTC
TRBJ1-1 TRBV18 . TRBD1 CASSPTGTGGTEAFF TGTGCCAGCTCACCCACCGGGACAGGAGGCACTGAAGCTTTCTTT
TRBJ1-1 TRBV7-6 . . CASSPILIPNTEAFF TGTGCCAGCAGCCCAATACTTATTCCGAACACTGAAGCTTTCTTT
TRBJ1-3 TRBV4-3 . . CASSHLPFAGGSEGNTIYF TGCGCCAGCAGCCACCTCCCCTTCGCCGGGGGCTCGGAAGGAAACACCATATATTTT
TRBJ2-2 TRBV27 once . CASSLGGYTGELFF TGTGCCAGCAGCCTTGGGGGTTATACCGGGGAGCTGTTTTTT
TRBJ2-7 TRBV6-5 . TRBD2 CASRKTSTEQYF TGTGCCAGCAGGAAGACTAGCACCGAGCAGTACTTC
TRBJ2-7 TRBV23-1 . TRBD2 CASSQSGSGIHHGGWGYEQYF TGCGCCAGCAGTCAATCTGGAAGCGGGATTCATCATGGAGGCTGGGGCTACGAGCAGTACTTC
TRBJ2-3 TRBV2 . TRBD1 CASSASDRESRTDTQYF TGTGCCAGCAGTGCCAGCGACAGGGAATCCCGCACAGATACGCAGTATTTT
TRBJ2-3 TRBV7-8 once TRBD2 CASSLLAGVFLSTDTQYF TGTGCCAGCAGCTTACTAGCGGGAGTATTCCTTAGCACAGATACGCAGTATTTT
TRBJ2-7 TRBV25-1 . TRBD1 CASSPGTGGWYEQYF TGTGCCAGCTCCCCCGGGACAGGGGGTTGGTACGAGCAGTACTTC
TRBJ2-1 TRBV28 few . CASSLLAYEQFF TGTGCCAGCAGTTTATTAGCCTATGAGCAGTTCTTC
TRBJ2-1 TRBV7-2 . . CASSLNVGDEQFF TGTGCCAGCAGCTTAAACGTAGGGGATGAGCAGTTCTTC
TRBJ1-4 TRBV30 . . CAWSLSGEKLFF TGTGCCTGGAGCCTATCAGGGGAAAAACTGTTTTTT
TRBJ2-7 TRBV6-1 . . CASRGRKGSYEQYF TGTGCCAGCAGGGGCCGAAAGGGTTCCTACGAGCAGTACTTC
TRBJ1-5 TRBV7-9 . . CASSFQENQPQHF TGTGCCAGCAGCTTCCAGGAAAATCAGCCCCAGCATTTT
TRBJ1-1 TRBV5-1 . TRBD1 CASSRGQINRAEAFF TGCGCCAGCAGCCGGGGACAGATTAATCGCGCTGAAGCTTTCTTT
TRBJ2-1 TRBV6-1 . . CAIGKNRVHEQFF TGTGCCATTGGGAAGAACAGGGTCCATGAGCAGTTCTTC
TRBJ2-3 TRBV6-6 . . CASSSGTRTDTQYF TGTGCCAGCAGTTCCGGGACCCGCACAGATACGCAGTATTTT
TRBJ1-4 TRBV18 . . CASSSRGDEKLFF TGTGCCAGCTCATCAAGGGGTGATGAAAAACTGTTTTTT
TRBJ2-7 TRBV28 . . CASSPSLTGTWGYF TGTGCCAGCAGTCCCTCACTGACAGGGACTTGGGGGTACTTC
TRBJ2-7 TRBV7-2 . . CASSFSPEAYEQYF TGTGCCAGCAGCTTTTCTCCAGAAGCCTACGAGCAGTACTTC
TRBJ2-3 TRBV18 . . CATSGPNTDTQYF TGTGCCACCTCGGGGCCCAACACAGATACGCAGTATTTT
TRBJ1-3 TRBV23-1 . . CASSQNRSSGNTIYF TGCGCCAGCAGTCAAAACAGGAGCTCTGGAAACACCATATATTTT
TRBJ2-7 TRBV2 . TRBD1 CASTTGDPLAYEQYF TGTGCCAGCACGACAGGGGATCCCCTAGCCTACGAGCAGTACTTC
TRBJ1-2 TRBV14 . . CASSQDRVQTAGYTF TGTGCCAGCAGCCAAGATAGGGTCCAGACGGCTGGCTACACCTTC
TRBJ2-2 TRBV7-2 . . CASSQEYLQGERGELFF TGTGCCAGCAGCCAGGAGTATTTACAGGGAGAACGCGGGGAGCTGTTTTTT
TRBJ2-1 TRBV7-9 . . CASSFGPRREQFF TGTGCCAGCAGCTTTGGGCCCCGAAGGGAGCAGTTCTTC
TRBJ1-6 TRBV30 . TRBD1 CAWTRQGNSPLHF TGTGCCTGGACACGACAGGGGAATTCACCCCTCCACTTT
TRBJ2-4 TRBV28 . TRBD2 CATGTGGGNIQYF TGTGCCACCGGAACGGGGGGAGGAAACATTCAGTACTTC
TRBJ2-5 TRBV5-5 . . CASSRNRDWGTSETQYF TGTGCCAGCAGCCGCAACAGGGATTGGGGTACGTCAGAGACCCAGTACTTC
TRBJ2-7 TRBV12-5 . TRBD1 CASGLSRQGLTYEQYF TGTGCTAGTGGTCTCTCCCGACAGGGTCTAACCTACGAGCAGTACTTC
TRBJ2-1 TRBV5-5 . TRBD2 CASSWGLSGRAYNEQFF TGTGCCAGCAGCTGGGGGCTTAGCGGGAGGGCCTACAATGAGCAGTTCTTC
TRBJ1-2 TRBV6-6 once . CASSRANYGYTF TGTGCCAGCAGTCGGGCTAACTATGGCTACACCTTC
TRBJ2-3 TRBV19 . . CASSSDWSEGTQYF TGTGCCAGTAGCTCGGACTGGTCTGAGGGTACGCAGTATTTT
TRBJ1-5 TRBV7-7 . . CASSLARDQPQHF TGTGCTAGCAGCTTAGCTCGGGATCAGCCCCAGCATTTT
TRBJ2-7 TRBV5-1 . TRBD1 CASSLADREGYEQYF TGCGCCAGCAGCTTGGCCGACAGGGAAGGCTACGAGCAGTACTTC
TRBJ1-2 TRBV5-6 . TRBD1 CASSLGTGMGYTF TGTGCCAGCAGCTTGGGGACAGGGATGGGCTACACCTTC
TRBJ2-7 TRBV18 . TRBD2 CASSPSGRASEQYF TGTGCCAGCTCACCCAGCGGGAGGGCCTCCGAGCAGTACTTC
TRBJ2-3 TRBV7-3 . TRBD2 CASSLTGTSGGAEPTQYF TGTGCCAGCAGCTTAACCGGGACTAGCGGGGGAGCCGAACCCACGCAGTATTTT
TRBJ1-1 TRBV7-3 once . CASSQRGGLLTEAFF TGTGCCAGCAGCCAACGCGGGGGGCTCCTCACTGAAGCTTTCTTT
TRBJ1-2 TRBV30 . . CAWSFNSNYGYTF TGTGCCTGGAGTTTTAACAGCAACTATGGCTACACCTTC
TRBJ2-2 TRBV7-2 . . CASLLNSYTGELFF TGTGCCAGCCTACTCAACAGTTACACCGGGGAGCTGTTTTTT
TRBJ1-5 TRBV19 . . CASSSPEGRTDYHSNQPQHF TGTGCCAGTAGCTCCCCAGAGGGCAGGACCGATTATCATAGCAATCAGCCCCAGCATTTT
TRBJ2-7 TRBV6-1 . TRBD1 CAILTGDRREQYF TGTGCCATACTGACAGGGGATCGGCGCGAGCAGTACTTC
TRBJ2-3 TRBV6-4 . TRBD1 CASGRGHTDTQYF TGTGCCAGCGGAAGGGGGCACACAGATACGCAGTATTTT
TRBJ1-6 TRBV2 . . CASSVAGTNSPLHF TGTGCCAGCAGTGTAGCAGGCACAAATTCACCCCTCCACTTT
TRBJ2-7 TRBV5-4 . . CASSLDQYSSYEQYF TGTGCCAGCAGCTTGGATCAGTACAGCTCCTACGAGCAGTACTTC
TRBJ2-2 TRBV28 . . CASSFWQGGNTGELFF TGTGCCAGCAGTTTTTGGCAGGGTGGAAACACCGGGGAGCTGTTTTTT
TRBJ2-2 TRBV5-1 few TRBD1 CASRGQANTGELFF TGCGCCAGTCGGGGACAGGCGAACACCGGGGAGCTGTTTTTT
TRBJ1-4 TRBV7-9 . TRBD1 CASSPDRARNEKLFF TGTGCCAGCAGCCCCGACAGGGCCCGTAATGAAAAACTGTTTTTT